The 8 T cell receptor beta chains reported below all come from one sample, sequenced in a study of blood T cells in healthy people across ages. The use of a sample-barcoded 5' primer and a J-beta primer mix characterized a second PCR of roughly 6 to 11 cycles. Using its own MiXCR run on the 5' RACE reads, TCRdb lists one record per CDR3 protein. The table shows some 940,000 distinct CDR3 sequences, with about 29% occurring only once. The data were also submitted as part of a second study, on T cells of mothers and their children.

The material sequenced was blood. The receptors were gathered from a woman in her forties in good health.

This clonotype appeared many times. Possible read error: a much larger clone is one base away. V gene TRBV10-3 combines with J gene TRBJ2-7, with 9 positions matching TRBD1. CDR3 size: 13 residues. Germline V gene data show CDR1 as ENHRY and CDR2 as SYGVKD. The ends lost 6 bases at V and 6 bases at J; junction bases unmatched: 6. CDR3 nucleotide sequence: TGTGCCATCAGGGACCTGGACAGGGGCGAGCAGTACTTC. The encoded protein is CAIRDLDRGEQYF.

This clonotype came up many times. V and J are TRBV7-3 and TRBJ1-5; D remains ambiguous. Looked up from germline, CDR1 is SGHTA and CDR2 is FQGTGA. The V gene lost 5 bases and the J gene lost 2 bases, with 10 bases spanning the gap. The CDR3 consists of 14 residues. In DNA, the CDR3 is TGTGCCAGCAGCCCCGGAGTAGGCAATCAGCCCCAGCATTTT. This encodes CASSPGVGNQPQHF.

The chain recombines TRBV20-1 with TRBJ2-3, with 8 nucleotides matching TRBD2. Germline loops: CDR1 DFQATT, CDR2 SNEGSKA (reference sequence). The CDR3 has 15 residues. Trimming removed 1 base from V and 3 bases from J; junction bases left unmatched: 6. The CDR3 DNA follows: TGCAGTGCTAGAGCAACTAGCGGAAAGACAGATACGCAGTATTTT. Translating gives CSARATSGKTDTQYF.

The gene calls are TRBV7-2 and TRBJ2-5; D remains ambiguous. V lost 0 bases and J lost 4, with 9 bases in between. This CDR3 has 14 residues. The germline gives CDR1 SGHTA, CDR2 FQGNSA. In nucleotides, the CDR3 is TGTGCCAGCAGCTTAGCGCCTAAAGGAGAGACCCAGTACTTC. It yields the protein CASSLAPKGETQYF.

This clonotype has at least ten counts. V and J are TRBV20-1 and TRBJ1-2, with 7 bases matching TRBD1. Germline V lookup: CDR1 DFQATT, CDR2 SNEGSKA (reference sequence). The V segment lost 4 bases and the J segment 4 bases; nucleotides outside the gene matches: 3. CDR3 size: 12 residues. CDR3 DNA sequence: TGCAGTGCTAACTCAGGGGGCTATGGCTACACCTTC. Its protein product is CSANSGGYGYTF.

This chain joins TRBV18 and TRBJ2-7; a possible D gene is TRBD2 (6 bases). This CDR3 comprises 13 residues. Germline CDR1 is KGHSH and CDR2 is LQKENI. Trimming stripped 6 bases from V and 7 bases from J, with 16 bases between. The CDR3 DNA is TGTGCCAGCTCGTCGTTGGAGGGTGGGGAGCAGTACTTC. The encoded protein is CASSSLEGGEQYF.

In its sample, this clonotype was seen many times. This chain uses TRBV4-1 with TRBJ2-6, with TRBD1 as a possible D gene (6 bases). The CDR3 has 17 amino acids. V was cut by 5 bases and J by 0 bases, with 14 bases left in between. Per the germline V gene, CDR1 is MGHRA and CDR2 is YSYEKL. This CDR3 is CASSVRDTSSGANVLTF. CDR3 in DNA: TGCGCCAGCAGCGTCCGGGACACAAGCTCTGGGGCCAACGTCCTGACTTTC.

This clonotype was detected a few times. Possible read error: a much larger clone is one base away. J is TRBJ2-3 and V is TRBV7-2, with D unresolved. This CDR3 spans 13 amino acids. Germline V gene data show CDR1 as SGHTA and CDR2 as FQGNSA. This CDR3 reads CVSILPGLSTQYF. CDR3 sequence (DNA): TGTGTCAGCATTCTACCTGGCCTCTCTACGCAGTATTTT.